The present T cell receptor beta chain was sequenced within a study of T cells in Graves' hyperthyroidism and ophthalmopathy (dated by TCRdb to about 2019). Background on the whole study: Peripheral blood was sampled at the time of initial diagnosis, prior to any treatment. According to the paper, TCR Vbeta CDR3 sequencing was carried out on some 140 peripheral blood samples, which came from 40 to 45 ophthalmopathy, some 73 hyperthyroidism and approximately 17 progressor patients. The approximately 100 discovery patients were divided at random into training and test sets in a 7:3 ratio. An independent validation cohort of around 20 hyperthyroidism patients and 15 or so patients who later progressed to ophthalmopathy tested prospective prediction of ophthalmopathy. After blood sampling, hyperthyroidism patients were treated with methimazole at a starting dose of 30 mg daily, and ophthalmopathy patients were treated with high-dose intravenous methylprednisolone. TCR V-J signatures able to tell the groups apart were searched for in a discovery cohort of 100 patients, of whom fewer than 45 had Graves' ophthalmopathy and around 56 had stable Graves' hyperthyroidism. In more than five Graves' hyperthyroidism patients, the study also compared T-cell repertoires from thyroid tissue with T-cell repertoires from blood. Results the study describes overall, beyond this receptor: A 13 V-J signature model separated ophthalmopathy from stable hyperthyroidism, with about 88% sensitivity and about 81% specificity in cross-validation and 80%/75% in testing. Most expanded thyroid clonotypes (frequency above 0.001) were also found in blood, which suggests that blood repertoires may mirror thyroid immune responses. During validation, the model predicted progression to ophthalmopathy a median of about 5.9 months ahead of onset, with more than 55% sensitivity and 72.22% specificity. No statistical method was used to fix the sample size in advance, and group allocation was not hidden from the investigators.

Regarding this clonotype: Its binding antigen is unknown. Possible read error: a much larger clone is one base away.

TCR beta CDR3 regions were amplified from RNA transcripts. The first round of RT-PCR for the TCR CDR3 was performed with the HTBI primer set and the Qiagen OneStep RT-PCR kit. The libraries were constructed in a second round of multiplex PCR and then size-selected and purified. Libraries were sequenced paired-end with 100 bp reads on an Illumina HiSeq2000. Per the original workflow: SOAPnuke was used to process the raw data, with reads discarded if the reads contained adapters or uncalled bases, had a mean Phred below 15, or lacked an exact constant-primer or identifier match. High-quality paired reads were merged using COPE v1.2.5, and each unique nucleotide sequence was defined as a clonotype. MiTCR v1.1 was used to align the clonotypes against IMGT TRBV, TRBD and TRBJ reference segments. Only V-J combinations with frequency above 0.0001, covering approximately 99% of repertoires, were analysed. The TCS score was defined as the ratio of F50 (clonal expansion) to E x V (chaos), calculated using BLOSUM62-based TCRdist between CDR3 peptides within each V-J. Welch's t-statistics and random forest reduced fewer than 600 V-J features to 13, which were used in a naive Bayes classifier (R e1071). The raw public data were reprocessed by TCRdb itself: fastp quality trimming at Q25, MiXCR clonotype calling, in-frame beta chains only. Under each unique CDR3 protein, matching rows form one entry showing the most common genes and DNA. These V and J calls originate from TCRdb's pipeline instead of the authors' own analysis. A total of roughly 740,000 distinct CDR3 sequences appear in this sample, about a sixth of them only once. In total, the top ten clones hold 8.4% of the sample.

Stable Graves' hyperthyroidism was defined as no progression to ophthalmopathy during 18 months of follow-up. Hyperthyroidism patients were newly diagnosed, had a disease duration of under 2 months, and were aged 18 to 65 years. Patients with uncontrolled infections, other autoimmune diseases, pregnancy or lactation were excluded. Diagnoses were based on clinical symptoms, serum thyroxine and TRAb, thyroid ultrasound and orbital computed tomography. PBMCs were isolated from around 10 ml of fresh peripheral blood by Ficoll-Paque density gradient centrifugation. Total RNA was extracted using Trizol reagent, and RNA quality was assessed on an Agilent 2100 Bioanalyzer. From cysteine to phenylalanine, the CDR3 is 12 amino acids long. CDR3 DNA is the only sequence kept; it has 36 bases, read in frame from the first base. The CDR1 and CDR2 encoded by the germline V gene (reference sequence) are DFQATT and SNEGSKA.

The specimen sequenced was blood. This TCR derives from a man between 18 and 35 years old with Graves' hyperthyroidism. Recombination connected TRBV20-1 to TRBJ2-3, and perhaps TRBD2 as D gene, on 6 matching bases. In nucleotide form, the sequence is TGCAGCCTCCGGAGGGGCACAGATACGCAGTGTTTT. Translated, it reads CSLRRGTDTQCF.